What follows are 6 T cell receptor beta chains derived from one specimen sequenced in a study of cytomegalovirus exposure and HLA in healthy donors (dated by TCRdb to between 2016 and 2019). The protocol used for the library was the immunoSEQ multiplex PCR assay. Drawn from immuneACCESS, this table holds only the in-frame rearrangements with V and J called that TCRdb kept. Clones are partly lost; checked studies trace under half to an unresolved V gene and leave the rest unexplained. This sample lists more than 85,000 clones; roughly 86% were detected once. The ten largest clonotypes hold over 3% of the sample. The sample taken for sequencing was PBMCs. These receptors all come from a woman under 30 in good health and CMV-seropositive.

CDR3 region: CASSSGTGVAEKLFF. The CDR3 DNA follows: TGTGCCAGCAGCTCTGGGACAGGGGTGGCCGAAAAACTGTTTTTT. The V call is TRBV7-9, the J call TRBJ1-4, with TRBD1 identical over 10 bases. V lost 4 bases and J lost 8; bases outside the gene matches: 7. CDR3 length equals 15 residues. The germline V gene has CDR1 SEHNR and CDR2 FQNEAQ (reference sequence).

V gene TRBV27 combines with J gene TRBJ1-5; no clear D gene. CDR1 MNHEY and CDR2 SMNVEV come from the germline V gene (reference sequence). V was shortened by 2 bases and J by 3 bases, with 11 bases between the two germline ends. CDR3 size: 15 residues. CDR3 nucleotides: TGTGCCAGCAGTTTAACCGGGTCCTACAATCAGCCCCAGCATTTT. It codes for CASSLTGSYNQPQHF.

This clone came up once. V usage is TRBV10-3 and J usage is TRBJ2-7; perhaps TRBD2 as D (6 bases). CDR1 is ENHRY and CDR2 is SYGVKD in the germline V gene. CDR3 length: 15 residues. The ends were cut back, 8 bases at V and 0 bases at J, with 17 bases in the middle. The CDR3 is CAILVTRGASYEQYF. CDR3 nucleotide sequence: TGTGCCATCTTGGTTACGCGGGGAGCCTCCTACGAGCAGTACTTC.

The rearrangement links TRBV28 to TRBJ2-1; the D gene is possibly TRBD1 (5 bases). Germline V gives CDR1 MDHEN, CDR2 SYDVKM. The CDR3 extends over 14 amino acids. V was pared by 2 bases and J by 9 bases, with 14 bases between. The CDR3 DNA reads as TGTGCCAGCAGTTTAGTTTCGTGGGGCGGTGAGCAGTTCTTC. Its protein is CASSLVSWGGEQFF. Full variable domain (outside the CDR3, taken from reference TRBV28 and TRBJ2-1): DVKVTQSSRYLVKRTGEKVFLECVQDMDHENMFWYRQDPGLGLRLIYFSYDVKMKEKGDIPEGYSVSREKKERFSLILESASTNQTSMYLCASSLVSWGGEQFFGPGTRLTVL.

This chain joins TRBV6-4 and TRBJ1-1, with 10 nucleotides matching TRBD1. This CDR3 has 16 amino acids. The germline gives CDR1 MRHNA, CDR2 SNTAGT. V was pared by 4 bases and J by 0 bases, with 5 bases of the junction left unmatched. CDR3 sequence reads: CASSVPGQGLNTEAFF. CDR3 DNA: TGTGCCAGCAGTGTCCCGGGACAGGGGCTGAACACTGAAGCTTTCTTT.

The chain recombines TRBV18 with TRBJ2-5, with 8 bases matching TRBD1. The CDR3 has 15 residues. With 1 base clipped from V and 1 base from J, the junction kept 2 bases outside the gene matches. Germline-derived CDR1 and CDR2 are KGHSH and LQKENI. CDR3 protein: CASSPRTGPQETQYF. The DNA for the CDR3 is TGTGCCAGCTCACCACGGACAGGGCCCCAAGAGACCCAGTACTTC.